The source of this T cell receptor beta chain is a study of shared clonotypes between healthy human individuals. Running of the assay took place at deep level. Only in-frame clones appear in the TCRdb table, and some are missing; sequencing was by immunoSEQ multiplex PCR. The sample records under 2,500,000 clones, approximately 95% being singletons. Germline lookup yields CDR1 MNHNY and CDR2 SVGAGI (reference sequence). The CDR3 is 16 residues long. V trimming: 5 bases; J trimming: 6 bases; junction bases outside the gene matches: 11. With respect to this clone: Its antigen is undetermined.

Findings of the study overall: Larger richness was generally estimated for naive than memory subsets. Of the naive CD4 clonotypes, 4% to 5% were shared across a handful of donors. What rarefaction showed was incomplete sorted-subset sequencing despite large depth.

This sequence joins TRBV6-6 and TRBJ2-3; the match to TRBD1 covers 10 bases. Material for sequencing was naive CD4+ T cells sorted from blood. Subset specified: CD45RA+ positively selected. This clonotype was obtained from a man younger than 35 in good health. Here the CDR3 DNA reads TGTGCCAGCAGTCCCCAAGGGACAGGGGTGGCCGATACGCAGTATTTT. It yields the protein CASSPQGTGVADTQYF.